This T cell receptor beta chain was observed in a study of T cell responses to AZD1222 COVID-19 vaccine. Trimming took off 4 bases at V and 6 bases at J, with 12 bases between the two ends. The CDR3 sequence is 13 residues long. From germline, CDR1 is SGHRS and CDR2 YFSETQ. The data were produced by immunoSEQ multiplex PCR, yet TCRdb's version contains in-frame clones alone and is incomplete. The data show more than 100,000 clones, over 75% seen once. Here the sequenced sample was peripheral blood, taken 28 days after the second dose of the MenACWY control vaccine. This receptor was taken from an adult who received the MenACWY meningococcal vaccine as a control. The J gene is TRBJ2-3, the V gene TRBV5-1, with D hard to call. The CDR3 loop reads CASSPVLRDTQYF. The CDR3 region has the DNA TGCGCCAGCAGCCCAGTTCTCCGGGATACGCAGTATTTT.